This T cell receptor beta chain was recorded in a study of T-cell reconstitution after alpha-beta-depleted transplantation in children. Findings and limits, study-wide: Surviving recipient T cells and intrathymic progenitors accounted for some patients' high TCRbeta diversity at day 60. Most T-cell counts and diversity one year after the transplant came from T cells that were newly produced. Two months or so post-transplant, alpha-beta T cells reportedly derived from several hundred expanded graft clones.

For TCRbeta, the library was prepared with unique molecular identifiers. TCRdb redid the calling of the PCR reads with MiXCR, one entry per CDR3 protein. Among 300,000 to 400,000 distinct CDR3 sequences listed, about a quarter were seen once. This clonotype was detected a few times. Its antigen is unknown. Sequenced here: PBMCs, mostly from graft donor cells, sampled 180 days after TCRalphabeta/CD19-depleted stem cell transplant. This sequence originates from a male patient younger than 18 who had a stem cell transplant for acute lymphoblastic leukemia, so the T cells may come from the graft donor.

The CDR3 DNA follows: TGTGCCAGCAGTGCGCTGGCGGGCCACTCCTACGAGCAGTACTTC. Residues: CASSALAGHSYEQYF. This chain connects TRBV6-1 to TRBJ2-7, with a possible D match to TRBD2 (5 bases). This CDR3 is 15 amino acids long. The germline gives CDR1 MNHNS, CDR2 SASEGT. Trimming stripped 4 bases from V and 0 bases from J, with 13 bases between.